This section outlines one T cell receptor beta chain sequence together with its context. This sample stems from a study of blood T cell repertoires in COVID-19. Original data processing: The assay estimated nucleated cells by amplifying reference gene primers. The table came from immunoSEQ multiplex PCR; TCRdb's copy has only in-frame clones and leaves some out. V, J and clone size reflect that table, while D and trimming were determined from the DNA. The data show a few hundred thousand clones, 90% seen once. The CDR3 runs 13 residues. Germline-derived CDR1 and CDR2 are SGHNT and YENEEA. The ends were cut back, 5 bases at V and 1 base at J, with 8 bases in the middle.

The sequenced sample was peripheral blood. The sequence was collected from a woman in her thirties with COVID-19, enrolled during active disease. This chain links TRBV11-3 with TRBJ2-5, with D maybe TRBD2 (6 bases). The CDR3 bases are TGTGCCAGCAGCCGGACTATCCAAGAGACCCAGTACTTC. It is translated as CASSRTIQETQYF.